This entry lists 24 T cell receptor beta chains sequenced from one sample in a study of tumor-infiltrating lymphocytes in oesophageal squamous cell carcinoma. TCRdb passed the PCR reads through MiXCR, listing each CDR3 protein once. This table has 20,000 or so distinct CDR3 sequences, around two fifths appearing once. Sample: esophageal tumor tissue. The receptors here all came from a male donor with esophageal squamous cell carcinoma.

This clonotype was seen only a few times. The chain uses TRBV7-2 and TRBJ2-5; TRBD2 agrees at 11 bases. CDR3 length: 16 amino acids. CDR1 is SGHTA and CDR2 is FQGNSA in the germline V gene. V was clipped by 1 base and J by 4 bases; unmatched bases: 5. The CDR3 is CASSLVPGTSGETQYF. For the CDR3, the DNA is TGTGCCAGCAGCTTAGTACCGGGGACTAGCGGAGAGACCCAGTACTTC. Based on the CDR3 plus reference TRBV7-2 and TRBJ2-5, the full variable domain is GAGVSQSPSNKVTEKGKDVELRCDPISGHTALYWYRQSLGQGLEFLIYFQGNSAPDKSGLPSDRFSAERTGGSVSTLTIQRTQQEDSAVYLCASSLVPGTSGETQYFGPGTRLLVL.

This clonotype came up many times. V gene TRBV12-3 or TRBV12-4 combines with J gene TRBJ1-3; D uncertain. The germline V and J ends were trimmed by 9 bases and 0 bases, with 9 bases remaining between them. The CDR3 is made up of 13 amino acids. CDR3 protein: CASRRNSGNTIYF. DNA of the CDR3: TGTGCCAGTAGACGGAACTCTGGAAACACCATATATTTT.

The J gene is TRBJ2-3, the V gene TRBV28; D may correspond to TRBD1 or TRBD2 (5 bases each). Germline lookup yields CDR1 MDHEN and CDR2 SYDVKM. With 2 bases removed from V and 0 bases from J, the gap between germline ends came to 15 bases. The length of the CDR3 is 17 residues. The CDR3: CASSLIQVRTSTDTQYF. The CDR3 bases are TGTGCCAGCAGTTTAATACAGGTTAGGACTAGCACAGATACGCAGTATTTT.

By its share, this clonotype is medium-sized. The chain links TRBV7-9 to TRBJ2-6; a weak D match, TRBD2 (6 bases). CDR3 length: 19 residues. CDR1 and CDR2 from the germline V gene are SEHNR and FQNEAQ (reference sequence). V was shortened by 4 bases and J by 2 bases, with 21 bases between the two germline ends. Written as DNA, the CDR3 is TGTGCCAGCAGCTCCCCTGGGACTCTAGTTCGCCCTGGGGCCAACGTCCTGACTTTC. This translates into CASSSPGTLVRPGANVLTF.

This clonotype is medium-sized within its sample. The chain carries TRBV12-3 or TRBV12-4 and TRBJ1-4; 9 bases fit TRBD1. The CDR3 totals 15 residues. Trimming took 6 bases from V and 4 from J; bases not matched to a gene: 6. Here the CDR3 reads CASRRDRVYNEKLFF. In DNA, the CDR3 is TGTGCCAGCAGAAGGGACAGGGTCTATAATGAAAAACTGTTTTTT.

The CDR3 sequence: CASTRQTSTDTQYF. The CDR3 DNA reads TGCGCCAGCACGCGACAGACTAGCACAGATACGCAGTATTTT. This chain links TRBV10-2 with TRBJ2-3, with D possibly TRBD1 on 5 matching bases. V was pared by 7 bases and J by 0 bases, with 11 bases between. There are 14 residues in the CDR3. Germline V gene sequence: CDR1 WSHSY, CDR2 SAAADI.

This clonotype was counted ten times or more. The junction differs from germline at one of its ends, possibly a read error. This sequence joins TRBV4-2 and TRBJ2-6, with D hard to call. Germline CDR1 reads LGHNA; CDR2 reads YNFKEQ. The CDR3 covers 18 residues. CDR3 amino acids: CASRQDEHAFSGANVLTF. CDR3 nucleotide sequence: TGTGCCAGCAGACAAGATGAGCACGCCTTCTCTGGGGCCAACGTCCTGACTTTC.

This clonotype was picked up many times. The V call is TRBV6-1, the J call TRBJ2-7; D call uncertain. CDR1 and CDR2 from the germline V gene are MNHNS and SASEGT. With 4 bases removed from V and 4 bases from J, the gap between germline ends came to 5 bases. The CDR3 runs 11 residues. The DNA for the CDR3 is TGTGCCAGCAGTGGGGGATACGAGCAGTACTTC. Encoded protein: CASSGGYEQYF.

This clonotype was found many times. This chain uses TRBV7-9 with TRBJ1-2; D not resolved. V was trimmed by 3 bases and J by 2 bases, leaving 10 bases between them. The CDR3 consists of 14 residues. Germline CDR1 and CDR2: SEHNR and FQNEAQ (reference sequence). CDR3 sequence reads: CASSFSSGNYGYTF. The CDR3 nucleotides are TGTGCCAGCAGCTTTTCCTCCGGGAACTATGGCTACACCTTC.

The chain is built from TRBV30 and TRBJ2-1; TRBD1 might be the D (5 bases). The germline V gene has CDR1 GTSNPN and CDR2 SVGIG (reference sequence). V was cut by 0 bases and J by 0 bases, with 12 bases left in between. The CDR3 runs to 16 residues. The CDR3 DNA reads as TGTGCCTGGAGTGTATACTGGGGCAGCTCCTACAATGAGCAGTTCTTC. Its translation is CAWSVYWGSSYNEQFF.

This clonotype showed up many times. CDR3 residues: CASSYGTQAEQYF. The CDR3 coding sequence is TGTGCCAGCAGCTATGGGACTCAAGCCGAGCAGTACTTC. The chain uses TRBV11-2 and TRBJ2-7; weak D call: TRBD2 (6 bases). The V gene's germline CDR1 is SGHAT and CDR2 FQNNGV. The germline V and J ends were trimmed by 4 bases and 6 bases, with 13 bases remaining between them. The CDR3 covers 13 residues.

By share of the sample, this clonotype is medium-sized. The rearrangement links TRBV19 to TRBJ1-4; maybe TRBD1 (5 bases). The CDR3 runs 14 residues. V was pared by 1 base and J by 4 bases, with 7 bases between. The germline gives CDR1 LNHDA, CDR2 SQIVND (reference sequence). Here the CDR3 DNA reads TGTGCCAGTAGTATAGGGGACCTTAATGAAAAACTGTTTTTT. Amino acid sequence: CASSIGDLNEKLFF.

The chain joins TRBV4-1 to TRBJ1-5, with no clear D. This CDR3 has 15 residues. Looked up from germline, CDR1 is MGHRA and CDR2 is YSYEKL. V shed 1 base and J shed 10 bases, with 17 bases lying between them. CDR3 in amino acids: CASSQVIGSSKPQHF. The CDR3 DNA reads as TGCGCCAGCAGCCAAGTTATCGGCAGCAGTAAACCCCAGCATTTT.

In its sample, this clonotype was seen many times. One base away lies a much larger clone, so this may be a sequencing read error. The chain joins TRBV12-3 or TRBV12-4 to TRBJ2-1, with a weak D call TRBD1 (6 bases). The assigned J gene may be wrong: the sequence end matches TRBJ2-7 better. This CDR3 contains 13 residues. The CDR3: CASSPHTGNEQYF. In nucleotides, the CDR3 is TGTGCCAGCAGTCCCCACACAGGGAATGAGCAGTACTTC.

The rearrangement links TRBV12-3 or TRBV12-4 to TRBJ2-5; 8 positions match TRBD1. The better agreement between TRBJ2-1 and the DNA end casts doubt on the J call. The CDR3 is 15 amino acids. The CDR3 here is CASSSSGGGGDEQFF. The CDR3 DNA is TGTGCCAGCAGTTCCTCAGGGGGCGGTGGCGATGAGCAGTTCTTC.

J is TRBJ2-3 and V is TRBV7-9; D not certain. The V end lost 2 bases, the J end lost 4 bases, and 7 bases lay between the germline ends. The CDR3 is 13 residues long. Germline loops: CDR1 SEHNR, CDR2 FQNEAQ (reference sequence). For the CDR3, the DNA is TGTGCCAGCAGCTTATACGGTTCAGATACGCAGTATTTT. It specifies CASSLYGSDTQYF.

V and J are TRBV6-5 and TRBJ2-7; 7 bases fit TRBD1. This CDR3 contains 15 residues. Germline CDR1 reads MNHEY; CDR2 reads SVGAGI. After removal of 2 bases from V and 2 bases from J, the junction contained 6 bases not matched to a gene. The CDR3 DNA reads as TGTGCCAGCAGTTACCGTAGGCAGGGGGCCTACGAGCAGTACTTC. Its protein product is CASSYRRQGAYEQYF.

In its sample, this clonotype was seen many times. V gene TRBV11-3 combines with J gene TRBJ2-1, with D tentatively TRBD1 (5 bases). Per the germline V gene, CDR1 is SGHNT and CDR2 is YENEEA. The CDR3 is made up of 15 amino acids. V lost 3 bases and J 8 bases, leaving 17 bases between the germline ends. CDR3 protein: CASSLTYSGSDEQFF. For the CDR3, the DNA is TGTGCCAGCAGCTTGACCTACTCAGGGTCCGATGAGCAGTTCTTC. Looking up the rest from reference TRBV11-3 and TRBJ2-1 gives the full variable domain: EAGVVQSPRYKIIEKKQPVAFWCNPISGHNTLYWYLQNLGQGPELLIRYENEEAVDDSQLPKDRFSAERLKGVDSTLKIQPAELGDSAVYLCASSLTYSGSDEQFFGPGTRLTVL.

In this sample, this clonotype turned up many times. A much more abundant neighbour one base away suggests this may be a read error. This chain joins TRBV12-3 or TRBV12-4 and TRBJ2-7, with D uncertain. The J call may be in error: the DNA end matches TRBJ2-1 better. The length of the CDR3 is 12 residues. The CDR3 region is CASSKRSYEQFF. CDR3 coding DNA: TGTGCCAGCAGTAAAAGGTCCTACGAGCAGTTCTTC.

This rearrangement joins TRBV7-8 to TRBJ1-5; TRBD1 aligns across 7 bases. The CDR3 covers 16 residues. V was pared by 5 bases and J by 4 bases, with 11 bases of the junction left unmatched. The germline gives CDR1 SGHVS, CDR2 FQNEAQ. CDR3 region: CASSAPDRDPNQPQHF. The CDR3 bases are TGTGCCAGCAGCGCACCCGACAGGGATCCGAATCAGCCCCAGCATTTT.

The sample holds many counts of this clonotype. The chain uses TRBV7-9 and TRBJ2-7; D is uncertain. Trimming took 1 base from V and 2 from J, leaving 9 bases between them. The CDR3 runs 14 residues. Germline loops: CDR1 SEHNR, CDR2 FQNEAQ (reference sequence). The CDR3 protein is CASSLGGRPYEQYF. In nucleotides, the CDR3 is TGTGCCAGCAGCTTAGGAGGCAGGCCCTACGAGCAGTACTTC.

This clonotype was observed many times. V is TRBV6-1 and J is TRBJ1-4, with D unresolved. Trimming pared 4 bases from V and 0 bases from J, leaving 6 bases between. The CDR3 has 14 residues. Germline assignment: CDR1 MNHNS and CDR2 SASEGT. The chain's CDR3 is CASSATATNEKLFF. The CDR3 region has the DNA TGTGCCAGCAGTGCGACGGCAACTAATGAAAAACTGTTTTTT.

With respect to this clonotype: As the CDR3 is not closed by the conserved phenylalanine or tryptophan, this likely results from a read error. Because the CDR3's place on the DNA is in doubt, the DNA is left out and the CDR3 is given as listed by TCRdb. The V and J genes are TRBV6-1 and TRBJ1-1; the table's TRBD1 call for D was not verified on the DNA. The CDR3 is 19 amino acids in total, end residues counted. Germline CDR1 is MNHNS and CDR2 is SASEGT. This chain's CDR3 is CASSEGPGGNLIHPSTSAP.

The J gene is TRBJ1-1, the V gene TRBV20-1, with a tentative D call TRBD1 (6 bases). This CDR3 has 14 amino acids. CDR1 is DFQATT and CDR2 is SNEGSKA in the germline V gene (reference sequence). Trimming cost V 4 bases and J 1 base, with 13 bases left between them. The CDR3 DNA follows: TGCAGTGCTACAACAGGGAAAGCGAACACTGAAGCTTTCTTT. Its translation: CSATTGKANTEAFF.